Below are 12 T cell receptor beta chains sequenced from a single sample in a study of blood T cell repertoires in COVID-19. Profiled with immunoSEQ multiplex PCR; TCRdb holds only in-frame clones, not every one. The sample lists 130,000 to 150,000 clones; 80% to 90% were seen once. The specimen was peripheral blood. Every receptor here comes from an elderly man with acute or convalescent COVID-19.

A single count supports this clone. The chain recombines TRBV6-5 with TRBJ2-7; the match to TRBD1 covers 7 bases. J lost 2 bases, V lost 8 bases, and 12 bases had no gene match. From germline, CDR1 is MNHEY and CDR2 SVGAGI. The CDR3 consists of 15 residues. DNA of the CDR3: TGTGCCAGCCATTCCCTCCGGGACAGAGCCTACGAGCAGTACTTC. It codes for CASHSLRDRAYEQYF.

J is TRBJ2-1 and V is TRBV19; D is uncertain. The CDR3 consists of 17 residues. In germline, CDR1 is LNHDA, CDR2 SQIVND (reference sequence). The germline V and J ends were trimmed by 3 bases and 0 bases, with 15 bases remaining between them. Here the CDR3 DNA reads TGTGCCAGTAGTATGAGTGTCTGGGCGAACTCCTACAATGAGCAGTTCTTC. Translated: CASSMSVWANSYNEQFF.

The table lists this clone with a few counts. V gene TRBV28 combines with J gene TRBJ1-2; TRBD1 might be the D (5 bases). The CDR3 covers 14 residues. Trimming took 3 bases from V and 6 from J, leaving 14 bases between them. Per germline, CDR1 MDHEN and CDR2 SYDVKM. In DNA, the CDR3 is TGTGCCAGCAGTTTTGGGTGGGGGGTTAATGGCTACACCTTC. Protein product: CASSFGWGVNGYTF.

The chain has TRBV5-1 and TRBJ1-1; TRBD1 agrees at 12 bases. V shed 0 bases and J 3 bases; nucleotides not matched to a gene: 3. Germline-derived CDR1 and CDR2 are SGHRS and YFSETQ. The CDR3 consists of 16 residues. In DNA form, the CDR3 reads TGCGCCAGCAGCTTGGAGGGGACAGGGGGCCACACTGAAGCTTTCTTT. This encodes CASSLEGTGGHTEAFF.

The V gene is TRBV5-8, the J gene TRBJ1-3, with D hard to call. The CDR3 sequence is 16 residues long. The V gene lost 4 bases and the J gene lost 3 bases, with 17 bases spanning the gap. Germline CDR1 reads SGHTS; CDR2 reads YDEGEE. The CDR3 DNA reads TGTGCCAGCAGCGAGAAGACACGCTGGAATGGAAACACCATATATTTT. Protein product: CASSEKTRWNGNTIYF.

The chain recombines TRBV7-9 with TRBJ2-7; 8 nucleotides align to TRBD1. The germline V gene has CDR1 SEHNR and CDR2 FQNEAQ (reference sequence). This CDR3 spans 15 amino acids. Trimming removed 4 bases from V and 3 bases from J; junction bases left unmatched: 8. The CDR3 protein is CASSSDRAYFYEQYF. The CDR3 coding sequence is TGTGCCAGCAGCTCGGACAGGGCGTACTTCTACGAGCAGTACTTC.

The V gene is TRBV19, the J gene TRBJ2-1, with TRBD2 as a possible D gene (5 bases). The germline V gene encodes CDR1 LNHDA and CDR2 SQIVND (reference sequence). The V gene lost 6 bases and the J gene lost 2 bases, with 11 bases spanning the gap. The CDR3 covers 14 residues. CDR3 sequence reads: CASSLVGAYNEQFF. In DNA form, the CDR3 reads TGTGCCAGTAGCCTAGTCGGGGCCTACAATGAGCAGTTCTTC.

The gene calls are TRBV23-1 and TRBJ2-5, with D maybe TRBD2 (6 bases). TRBV23-1 is assigned to the ORF class and has an uncertain function. Trimming removed 6 bases at V and 2 bases at J, with 10 bases between. The length of the CDR3 is 13 residues. The CDR3 nucleotides are TGCGCCAGCAGCCGTGCGGGGCAAGAGACCCAGTACTTC. It translates to CASSRAGQETQYF.

The V call is TRBV19, the J call TRBJ1-1; D perhaps matches TRBD1 (5 bases). V was pared by 3 bases and J by 4 bases, with 18 bases between. Germline CDR1 reads LNHDA; CDR2 reads SQIVND (reference sequence). The CDR3 spans 16 residues. The chain's CDR3 is CASSIRSGIRRTEAFF. The CDR3 DNA reads TGTGCCAGTAGTATCCGGTCAGGGATTCGACGCACTGAAGCTTTCTTT. Based on the CDR3 plus reference TRBV19 and TRBJ1-1, the full variable domain is DGGITQSPKYLFRKEGQNVTLSCEQNLNHDAMYWYRQDPGQGLRLIYYSQIVNDFQKGDIAEGYSVSREKKESFPLTVTSAQKNPTAFYLCASSIRSGIRRTEAFFGQGTRLTVV.

The rearrangement links TRBV30 to TRBJ2-5; 7 bases align to TRBD1. J gave up 5 bases and V 5 bases, and 2 bases lay outside the gene matches. Germline assignment: CDR1 GTSNPN and CDR2 SVGIG (reference sequence). This CDR3 region has 11 residues. The CDR3 loop reads CAWSGGETQYF. CDR3 DNA sequence: TGTGCCTGGTCAGGGGGTGAGACCCAGTACTTC.

V gene TRBV2 combines with J gene TRBJ2-3; TRBD2 agrees at 11 bases. The V gene's germline CDR1 is SNHLY and CDR2 FYNNEI. The CDR3 totals 15 residues. V gave up 8 bases and J gave up 5 bases; unmatched junction bases: 9. The CDR3 region has the DNA TGTGCCAGCTTGAGGGGGCTAGCGGGAGGAGATACGCAGTATTTT. Its translation is CASLRGLAGGDTQYF.

The J gene is TRBJ2-1, the V gene TRBV7-3, with TRBD2 identical over 9 bases. This CDR3 contains 14 residues. Germline V lookup: CDR1 SGHTA, CDR2 FQGTGA. V shed 3 bases and J 5 bases; nucleotides not matched to a gene: 2. The CDR3 sequence: CASSLGGRDNEQFF. In nucleotides, the CDR3 is TGTGCCAGCAGCTTGGGCGGGAGGGACAATGAGCAGTTCTTC.